This section outlines one T cell receptor beta chain sequence together with its context. Generated by immunoSEQ multiplex PCR, the TCRdb table keeps only in-frame clones and is missing some. The sample includes some 220,000 clones, 70% to 90% of them seen just once. The CDR3 extends over 15 amino acids. These data come from a study of blood T cell repertoires in COVID-19. Input material: peripheral blood. This receptor was taken from a human donor in a cohort sampled during active COVID-19. The chain has TRBV21-1 and TRBJ2-2; the D call in the table, TRBD1, was not verified against the DNA. TRBV21-1 is listed as a pseudogene. The CDR3 is CASNLRNPNTGELFF. DNA of the CDR3: TGTGCCAGCAACCTCAGGAACCCGAACACCGGGGAGCTGTTTTTT.